This TCR beta chain was profiled in a study of control samples from healthy donors and cancer patients. The table came from immunoSEQ multiplex PCR; TCRdb's copy has only in-frame clones and leaves some out. The data show some 150,000 clones, around 94% seen once. V shed 2 bases and J 2 bases; nucleotides not matched to a gene: 4. Germline V CDR1 and CDR2: MNHEY, SMNVEV (reference sequence). This CDR3 has 15 amino acids. V and J are TRBV27 and TRBJ2-7; 9 bases are shared with TRBD2. The sample taken for sequencing was blood. This clonotype was obtained from a man between 40 and 49 years old in good health. The CDR3, as DNA: TGTGCCAGCAGTTTAAAAGGCGGGAGGGCCTACGAGCAGTACTTC. Translation: CASSLKGGRAYEQYF.